This T cell receptor (beta chain) was sequenced for a study of T cell changes during pregnancy in multiple sclerosis. TCRdb keeps only in-frame clones here, not all; method: immunoSEQ multiplex PCR. The sample contains roughly 89,000 clones, about 93% of which appear only once. Germline V lookup: CDR1 MNHEY, CDR2 SMNVEV (reference sequence). J gave up 4 bases and V 6 bases, and 4 bases lay outside the gene matches. There are 13 residues in the CDR3. Source: peripheral blood, taken in the first trimester of pregnancy. The chain links TRBV27 to TRBJ2-5; TRBD2 agrees at 8 bases. This clonotype was obtained from a female donor with multiple sclerosis, enrolled in a pregnancy study. CDR3 nucleotides: TGTGCCAGCAGGAGCGGGGGAATAGAGACCCAGTACTTC. Amino acids: CASRSGGIETQYF.